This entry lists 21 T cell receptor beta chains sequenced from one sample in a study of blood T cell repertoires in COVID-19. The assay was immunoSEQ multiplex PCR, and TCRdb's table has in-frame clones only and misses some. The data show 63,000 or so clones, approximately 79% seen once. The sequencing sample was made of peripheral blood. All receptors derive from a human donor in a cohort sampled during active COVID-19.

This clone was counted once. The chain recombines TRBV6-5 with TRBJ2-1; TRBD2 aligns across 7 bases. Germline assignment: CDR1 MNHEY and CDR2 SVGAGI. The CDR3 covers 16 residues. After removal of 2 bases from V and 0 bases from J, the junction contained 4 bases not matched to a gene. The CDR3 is CASSYRRGSSYNEQFF. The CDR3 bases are TGTGCCAGCAGTTACAGGCGCGGGAGCTCCTACAATGAGCAGTTCTTC.

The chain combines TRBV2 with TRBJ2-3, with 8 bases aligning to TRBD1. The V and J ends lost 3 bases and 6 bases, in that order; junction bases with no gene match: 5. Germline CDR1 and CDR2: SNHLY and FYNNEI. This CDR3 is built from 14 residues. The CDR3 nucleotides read TGTGCCAGCAGTGACAGGGGGCATGGGGATACGCAGTATTTT. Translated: CASSDRGHGDTQYF.

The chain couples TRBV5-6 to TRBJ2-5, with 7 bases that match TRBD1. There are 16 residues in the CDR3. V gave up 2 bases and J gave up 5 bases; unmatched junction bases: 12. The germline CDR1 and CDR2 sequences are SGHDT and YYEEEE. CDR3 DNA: TGTGCCAGCAGCTTACAGGGGACCCCTCTGGCGGAGACCCAGTACTTC. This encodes CASSLQGTPLAETQYF.

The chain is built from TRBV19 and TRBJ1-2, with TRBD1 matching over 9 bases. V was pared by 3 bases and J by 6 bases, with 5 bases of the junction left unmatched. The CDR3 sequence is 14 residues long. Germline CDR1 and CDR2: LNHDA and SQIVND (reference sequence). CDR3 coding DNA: TGTGCCAGTAGTATCAAGACAGGGGGGCATGGCTACACCTTC. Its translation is CASSIKTGGHGYTF.

Here the CDR3 reads CASSRIRNTGELFF. Here the CDR3 DNA reads TGCGCCAGCAGTCGAATTAGGAACACCGGGGAGCTGTTTTTT. This chain joins TRBV4-3 and TRBJ2-2; D gene uncertain. The CDR3 has 14 residues. From germline, CDR1 is LGHNA and CDR2 YSLEER. V shed 6 bases and J shed 1 base, with 9 bases lying between them.

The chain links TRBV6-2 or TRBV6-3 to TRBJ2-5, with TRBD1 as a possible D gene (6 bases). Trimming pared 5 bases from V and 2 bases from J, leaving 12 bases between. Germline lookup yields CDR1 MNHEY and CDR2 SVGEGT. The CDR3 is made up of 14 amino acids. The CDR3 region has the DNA TGTGCCAGCAGTAAAACAGGGCCTCAAGAGACCCAGTACTTC. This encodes CASSKTGPQETQYF.

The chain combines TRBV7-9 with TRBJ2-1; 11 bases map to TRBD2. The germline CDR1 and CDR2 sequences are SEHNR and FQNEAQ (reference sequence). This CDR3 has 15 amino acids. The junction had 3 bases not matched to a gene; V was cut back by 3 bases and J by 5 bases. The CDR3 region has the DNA TGTGCCAGCAGCTTTCAGACTAGCGGGAACAATGAGCAGTTCTTC. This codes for CASSFQTSGNNEQFF.

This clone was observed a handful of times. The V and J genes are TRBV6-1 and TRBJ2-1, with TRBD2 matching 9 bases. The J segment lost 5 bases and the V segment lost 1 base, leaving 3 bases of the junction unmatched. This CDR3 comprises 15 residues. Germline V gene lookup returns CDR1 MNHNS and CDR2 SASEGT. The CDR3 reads CASSEGTSANNEQFF. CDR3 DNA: TGTGCCAGCAGTGAAGGGACTAGCGCAAACAATGAGCAGTTCTTC.

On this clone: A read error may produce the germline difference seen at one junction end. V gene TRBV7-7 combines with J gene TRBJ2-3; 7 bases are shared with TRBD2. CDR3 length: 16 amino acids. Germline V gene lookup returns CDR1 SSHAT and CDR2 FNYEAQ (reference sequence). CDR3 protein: CASRPYSGGGTDTQYF. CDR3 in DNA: TGTGCTAGCAGGCCGTACTCGGGGGGAGGCACAGATACGCAGTATTTT.

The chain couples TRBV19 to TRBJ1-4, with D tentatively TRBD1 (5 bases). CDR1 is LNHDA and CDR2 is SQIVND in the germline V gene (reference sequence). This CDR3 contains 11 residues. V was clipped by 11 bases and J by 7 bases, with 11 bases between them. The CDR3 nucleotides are TGTGCCTCAGGGTTAGGTGAAAAACTGTTTTTT. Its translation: CASGLGEKLFF.

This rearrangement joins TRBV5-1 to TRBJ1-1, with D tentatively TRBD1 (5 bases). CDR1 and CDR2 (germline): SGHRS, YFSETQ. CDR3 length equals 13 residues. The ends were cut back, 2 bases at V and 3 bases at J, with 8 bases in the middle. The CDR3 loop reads CASSLTGDTEAFF. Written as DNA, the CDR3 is TGCGCCAGCAGCTTAACAGGAGACACTGAAGCTTTCTTT.

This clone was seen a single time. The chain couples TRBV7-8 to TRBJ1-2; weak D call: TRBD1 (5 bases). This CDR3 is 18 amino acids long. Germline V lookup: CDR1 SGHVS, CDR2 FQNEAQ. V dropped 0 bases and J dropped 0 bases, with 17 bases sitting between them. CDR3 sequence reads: CASSLARTHKGPNYGYTF. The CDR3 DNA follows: TGTGCCAGCAGCTTAGCAAGGACACACAAAGGTCCTAACTATGGCTACACCTTC.

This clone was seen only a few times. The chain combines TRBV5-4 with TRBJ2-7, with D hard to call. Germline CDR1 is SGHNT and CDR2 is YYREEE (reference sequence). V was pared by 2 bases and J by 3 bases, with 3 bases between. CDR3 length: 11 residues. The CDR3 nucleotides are TGTGCCAGCAGCTTATACTACGAGCAGTACTTC. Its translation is CASSLYYEQYF.

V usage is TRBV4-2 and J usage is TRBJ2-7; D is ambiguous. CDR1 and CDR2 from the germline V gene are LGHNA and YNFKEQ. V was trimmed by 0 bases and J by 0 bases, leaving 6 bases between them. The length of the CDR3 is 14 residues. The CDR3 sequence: CASSQERLSYEQYF. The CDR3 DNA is TGTGCCAGCAGCCAAGAGCGACTCTCCTACGAGCAGTACTTC.

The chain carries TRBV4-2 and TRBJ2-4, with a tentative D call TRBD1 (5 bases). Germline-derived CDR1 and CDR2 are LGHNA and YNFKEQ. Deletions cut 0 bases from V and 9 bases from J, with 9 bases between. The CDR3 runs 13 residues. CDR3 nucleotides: TGTGCCAGCAGCCAAGATTTGCAGGGCATTCAGTACTTC. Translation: CASSQDLQGIQYF.

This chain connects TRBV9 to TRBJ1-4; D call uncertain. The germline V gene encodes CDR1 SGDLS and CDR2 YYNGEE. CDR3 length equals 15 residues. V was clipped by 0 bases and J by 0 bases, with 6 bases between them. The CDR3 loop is CASSVGVATNEKLFF. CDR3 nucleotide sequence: TGTGCCAGCAGCGTAGGAGTTGCAACTAATGAAAAACTGTTTTTT. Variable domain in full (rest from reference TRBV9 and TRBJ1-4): DSGVTQTPKHLITATGQRVTLRCSPRSGDLSVYWYQQSLDQGLQFLIQYYNGEERAKGNILERFSAQQFPDLHSELNLSSLELGDSALYFCASSVGVATNEKLFFGSGTQLSVL.

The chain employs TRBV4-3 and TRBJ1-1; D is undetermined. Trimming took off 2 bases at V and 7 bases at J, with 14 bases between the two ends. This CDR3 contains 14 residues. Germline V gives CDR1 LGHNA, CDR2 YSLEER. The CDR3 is CASSQFSGDGEAFF. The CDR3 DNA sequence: TGCGCCAGCAGCCAATTTTCCGGAGACGGTGAAGCTTTCTTT.

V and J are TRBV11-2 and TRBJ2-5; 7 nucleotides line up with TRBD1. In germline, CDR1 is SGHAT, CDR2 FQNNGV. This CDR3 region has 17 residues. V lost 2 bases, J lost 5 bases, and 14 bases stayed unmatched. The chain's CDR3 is CASSLPRTLGGSETQYF. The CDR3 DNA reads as TGTGCCAGCAGCTTACCCCGCACCCTAGGGGGCTCGGAGACCCAGTACTTC.

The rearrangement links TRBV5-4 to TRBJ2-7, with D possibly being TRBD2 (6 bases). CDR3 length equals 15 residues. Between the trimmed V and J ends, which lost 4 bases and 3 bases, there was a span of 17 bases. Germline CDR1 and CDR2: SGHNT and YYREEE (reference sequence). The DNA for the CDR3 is TGTGCCAGCAGCCCATGGCCGGGAGCCAACTACGAGCAGTACTTC. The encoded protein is CASSPWPGANYEQYF.

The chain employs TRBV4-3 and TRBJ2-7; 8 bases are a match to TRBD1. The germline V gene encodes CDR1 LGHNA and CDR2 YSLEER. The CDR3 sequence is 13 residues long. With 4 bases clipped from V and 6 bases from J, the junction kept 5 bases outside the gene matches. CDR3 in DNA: TGCGCCAGCAGCCTAGACAGGGGTGGCGAGCAGTACTTC. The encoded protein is CASSLDRGGEQYF.

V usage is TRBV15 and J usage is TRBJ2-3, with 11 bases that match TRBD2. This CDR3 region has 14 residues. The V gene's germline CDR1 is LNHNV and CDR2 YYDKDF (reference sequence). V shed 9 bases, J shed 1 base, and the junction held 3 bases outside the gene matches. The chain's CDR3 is CATAGLAGTDTQYF. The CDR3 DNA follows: TGTGCCACGGCGGGACTAGCGGGCACAGATACGCAGTATTTT.